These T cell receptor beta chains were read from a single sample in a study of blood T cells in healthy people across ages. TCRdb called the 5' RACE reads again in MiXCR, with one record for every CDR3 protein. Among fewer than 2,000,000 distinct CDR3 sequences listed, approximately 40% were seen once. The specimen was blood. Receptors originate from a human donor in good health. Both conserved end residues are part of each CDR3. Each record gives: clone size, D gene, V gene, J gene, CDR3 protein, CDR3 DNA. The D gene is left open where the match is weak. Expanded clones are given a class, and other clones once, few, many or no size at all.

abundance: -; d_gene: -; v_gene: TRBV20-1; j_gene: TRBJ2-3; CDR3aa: CSAKDKFGATGRTDTQYF; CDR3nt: TGCAGTGCTAAAGATAAGTTTGGCGCAACAGGGAGGACAGATACGCAGTATTTT
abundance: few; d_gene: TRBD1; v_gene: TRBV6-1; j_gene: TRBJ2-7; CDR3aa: CASSEVGTANYEQYF; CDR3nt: TGTGCCAGCAGTGAAGTGGGGACAGCGAACTACGAGCAGTACTTC
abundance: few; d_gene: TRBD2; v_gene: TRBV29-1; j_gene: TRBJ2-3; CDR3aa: CSVTPGGGLTDTQYF; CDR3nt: TGCAGCGTGACCCCGGGCGGGGGGCTTACAGATACGCAGTATTTT
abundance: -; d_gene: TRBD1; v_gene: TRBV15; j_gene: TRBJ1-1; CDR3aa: CATGQGEAAEAFF; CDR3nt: TGTGCCACCGGCCAGGGGGAGGCCGCTGAAGCTTTCTTT
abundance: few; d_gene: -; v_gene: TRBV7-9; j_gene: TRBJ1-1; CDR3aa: CASSLEHGGTEAFF; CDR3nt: TGTGCTAGCAGCTTAGAACACGGCGGCACTGAAGCTTTCTTT
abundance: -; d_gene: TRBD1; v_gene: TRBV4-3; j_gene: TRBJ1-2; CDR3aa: CASSQEGGGALGGYTF; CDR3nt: TGCGCCAGCAGCCAGGAGGGAGGGGGCGCGTTAGGAGGCTACACCTTC
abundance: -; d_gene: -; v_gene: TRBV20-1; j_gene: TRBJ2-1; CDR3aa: CSAQLAETPYNEQFF; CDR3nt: TGCAGTGCTCAGTTAGCGGAGACACCCTACAATGAGCAGTTCTTC
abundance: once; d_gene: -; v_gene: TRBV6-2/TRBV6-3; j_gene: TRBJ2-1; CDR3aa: CATYQGGWYLFNEQFF; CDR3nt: TGTGCCACCTACCAGGGGGGCTGGTATCTTTTCAATGAGCAGTTCTTC
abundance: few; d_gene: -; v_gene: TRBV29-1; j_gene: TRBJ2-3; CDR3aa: CSVEGTTWGLAVDTQYF; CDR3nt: TGCAGCGTTGAAGGCACAACCTGGGGGCTAGCGGTGGATACGCAGTATTTT
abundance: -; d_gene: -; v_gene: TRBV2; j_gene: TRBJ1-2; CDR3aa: CASSEDRHNYGYTF; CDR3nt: TGTGCCAGCAGTGAGGACAGACATAACTATGGCTACACCTTC
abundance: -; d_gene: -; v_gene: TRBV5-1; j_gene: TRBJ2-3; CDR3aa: CASSFMRTPTDTQYF; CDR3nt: TGCGCCAGCAGCTTCATGAGGACGCCCACAGATACGCAGTATTTT
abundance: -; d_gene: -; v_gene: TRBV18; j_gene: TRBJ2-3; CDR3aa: CASSPMAYYTDTQYF; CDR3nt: TGTGCCAGCTCACCCATGGCCTACTATACAGATACGCAGTATTTT
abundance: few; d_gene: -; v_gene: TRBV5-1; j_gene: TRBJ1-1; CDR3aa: CASSLLPGDKVEAFF; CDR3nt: TGCGCCAGCAGCTTGCTCCCAGGGGATAAAGTTGAAGCTTTCTTT
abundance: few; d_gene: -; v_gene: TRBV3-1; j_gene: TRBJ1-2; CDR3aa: CASSQGLQDGYTF; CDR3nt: TGTGCCAGCAGCCAAGGGCTACAGGATGGCTACACCTTC
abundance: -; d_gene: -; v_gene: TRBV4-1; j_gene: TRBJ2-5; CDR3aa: CASKRTGGGEETQYF; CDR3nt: TGCGCCAGCAAACGTACAGGTGGGGGAGAAGAGACCCAGTACTTC
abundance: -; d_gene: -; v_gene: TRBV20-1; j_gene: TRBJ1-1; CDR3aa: CSASRTLGTEAFF; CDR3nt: TGCAGTGCTAGTAGGACACTGGGGACTGAAGCTTTCTTT
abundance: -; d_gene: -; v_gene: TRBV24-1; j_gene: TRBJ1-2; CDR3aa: CATSDLDGAGEDGYTF; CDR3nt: TGTGCCACCAGTGATTTAGATGGGGCAGGGGAAGATGGCTACACCTTC
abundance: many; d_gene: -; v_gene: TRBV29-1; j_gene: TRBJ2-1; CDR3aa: CSPGSEFF; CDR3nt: TGCAGCCCGGGGTCGGAGTTCTTC
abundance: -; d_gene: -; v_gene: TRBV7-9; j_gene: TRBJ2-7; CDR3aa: CASSFEGAYEQYF; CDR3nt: TGTGCCAGCAGCTTTGAGGGGGCCTACGAGCAGTACTTC
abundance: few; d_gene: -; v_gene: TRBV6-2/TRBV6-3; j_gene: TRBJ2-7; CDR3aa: CASSYYQVYAEQYF; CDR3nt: TGTGCCAGCAGTTACTATCAAGTCTACGCCGAGCAGTACTTC
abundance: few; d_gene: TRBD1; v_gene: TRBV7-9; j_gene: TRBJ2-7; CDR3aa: CASSLGQGDYSYEQYF; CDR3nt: TGTGCCAGCAGCCTGGGACAGGGAGATTACTCCTACGAGCAGTACTTC
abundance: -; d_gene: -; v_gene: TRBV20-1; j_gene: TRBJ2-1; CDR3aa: CSADAFGGNEQFF; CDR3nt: TGCAGTGCAGACGCCTTCGGGGGCAATGAGCAGTTCTTC
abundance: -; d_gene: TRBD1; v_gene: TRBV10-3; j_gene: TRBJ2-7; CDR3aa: CAIGESISRDRRKDEQYF; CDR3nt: TGTGCCATCGGTGAGTCGATAAGTCGGGACAGGCGTAAGGACGAGCAGTACTTC
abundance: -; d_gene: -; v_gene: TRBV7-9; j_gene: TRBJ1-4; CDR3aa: CASSSAGGWGEKLFF; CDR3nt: TGTGCCAGCAGCTCTGCGGGGGGCTGGGGTGAAAAACTGTTTTTT
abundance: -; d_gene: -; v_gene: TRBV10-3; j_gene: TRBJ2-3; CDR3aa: CAISESSSGATDTQYF; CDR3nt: TGTGCCATCAGTGAGTCGTCCTCCGGCGCCACAGATACGCAGTATTTT
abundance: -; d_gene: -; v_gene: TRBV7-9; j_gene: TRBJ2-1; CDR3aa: CASSFREGQSIEQFF; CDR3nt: TGTGCCAGCAGCTTTCGAGAAGGACAGTCGATTGAGCAGTTCTTC
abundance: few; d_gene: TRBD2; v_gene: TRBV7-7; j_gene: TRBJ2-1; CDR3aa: CASSLLYSGVPGEQFF; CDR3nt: TGTGCTAGCAGCTTATTATACAGCGGGGTTCCCGGGGAGCAGTTCTTC
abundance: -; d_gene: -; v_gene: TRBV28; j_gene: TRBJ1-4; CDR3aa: CASTLGGGLGEKLFF; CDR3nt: TGTGCCAGCACCCTAGGGGGGGGGCTAGGTGAAAAACTGTTTTTT
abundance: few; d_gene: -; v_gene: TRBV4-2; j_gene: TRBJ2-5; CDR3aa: CASSQAEAWGMETQYF; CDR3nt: TGTGCCAGTAGCCAAGCTGAGGCCTGGGGGATGGAGACCCAGTACTTC
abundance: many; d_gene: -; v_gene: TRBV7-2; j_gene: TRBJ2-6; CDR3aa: CASSRQTALSGANVLTF; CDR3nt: TGTGCCAGCAGCCGACAGACAGCACTCTCTGGGGCCAACGTCCTGACTTTC
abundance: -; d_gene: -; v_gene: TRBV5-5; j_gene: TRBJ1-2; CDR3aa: CASSSDSGIYGYTF; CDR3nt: TGTGCCAGCAGCTCGGACAGCGGGATCTATGGCTACACCTTC
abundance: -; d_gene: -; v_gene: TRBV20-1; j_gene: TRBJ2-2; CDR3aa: CSARDSLPTGELFF; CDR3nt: TGCAGTGCTAGGGACAGCCTCCCGACCGGGGAGCTGTTTTTT
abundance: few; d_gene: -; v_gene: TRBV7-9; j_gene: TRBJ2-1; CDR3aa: CASSLATYEQFF; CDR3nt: TGTGCCAGCAGCTTAGCTACCTATGAGCAGTTCTTC
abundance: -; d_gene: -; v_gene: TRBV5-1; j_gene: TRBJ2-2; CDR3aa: CASSATQTGIGELFF; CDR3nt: TGCGCCAGCAGCGCAACTCAGACGGGGATCGGGGAGCTGTTTTTT
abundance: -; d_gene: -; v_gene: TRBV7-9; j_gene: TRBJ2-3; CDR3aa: CASSLGPGPPQYF; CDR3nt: TGTGCCAGCAGCCTAGGGCCGGGGCCCCCGCAGTATTTT
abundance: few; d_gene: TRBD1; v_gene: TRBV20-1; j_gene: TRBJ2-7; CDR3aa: CSASPKTGNGYEQYF; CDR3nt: TGCAGTGCTAGCCCAAAGACAGGGAACGGATACGAGCAGTACTTC
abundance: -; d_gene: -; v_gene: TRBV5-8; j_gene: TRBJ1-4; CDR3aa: CASSGGLNNEKLFF; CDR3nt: TGTGCCAGCAGCGGGGGGCTAAACAATGAAAAACTGTTTTTT
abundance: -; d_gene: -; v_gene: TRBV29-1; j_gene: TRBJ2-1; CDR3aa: CSVEFEGDEQFF; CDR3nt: TGCAGCGTTGAATTTGAGGGGGATGAGCAGTTCTTC
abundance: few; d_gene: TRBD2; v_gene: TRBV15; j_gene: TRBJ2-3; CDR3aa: CATSNGTSGGIGDTQYF; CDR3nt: TGTGCCACCAGCAACGGGACTAGCGGGGGGATAGGGGATACGCAGTATTTT
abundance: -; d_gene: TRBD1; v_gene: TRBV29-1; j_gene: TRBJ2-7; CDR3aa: CSVEAGLISGQEFTYEQYF; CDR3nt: TGCAGCGTTGAAGCTGGGCTTATATCGGGACAGGAATTTACCTACGAGCAGTACTTC
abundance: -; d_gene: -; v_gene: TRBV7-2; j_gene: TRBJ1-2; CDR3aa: CASSLANRADGYTF; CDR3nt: TGTGCCAGCAGCTTAGCTAACCGGGCGGATGGCTACACCTTC
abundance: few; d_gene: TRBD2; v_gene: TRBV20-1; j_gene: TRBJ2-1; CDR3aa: CSASSGGGSYNEQFF; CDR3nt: TGCAGTGCGAGTAGTGGGGGGGGCTCCTACAATGAGCAGTTCTTC
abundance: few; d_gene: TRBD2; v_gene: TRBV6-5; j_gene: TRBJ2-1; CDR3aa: CASRPSSGGRNEQFF; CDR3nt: TGTGCCAGCAGACCCTCTAGCGGGGGGAGGAATGAGCAGTTCTTC
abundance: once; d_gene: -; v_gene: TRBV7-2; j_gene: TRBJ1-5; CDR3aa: CASSTLGAPNQPQHF; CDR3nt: TGTGCCAGCAGCACCCTAGGGGCTCCGAATCAGCCCCAGCATTTT